The 9 T cell receptor beta chains reported below all come from one sample, sequenced in a study of T cell repertoires in cytomegalovirus infection (dated by TCRdb to between 2018 and 2020). Sequencing relied on an Illumina HiSeq 1500. TCRdb's own reprocessing of the public reads used fastp at Q25 and MiXCR and kept productive beta chains. Entries that share a CDR3 protein sequence are merged under the most common genes and DNA. Within this sample are around 49,000 distinct CDR3 sequences, with 20% to 25% of them counted one time only. The ten largest clones add up to less than 30% of the sample. What these receptors recognize is not known. The treatment or condition label, read with the paper, signifies: in vitro stimulation with specific CMV peptide epitopes to enrich CMV-specific T cells. The material was CD8+ T cells from cultured PBMCs, obtained from culture after CMV antigen stimulation. All receptors derive from a human donor in good health (CMV status not recorded). Some clones in this sample may be carry-over from other donors' samples.

V and J are TRBV28 and TRBJ2-5; D gene uncertain. The CDR3 sequence is 13 residues long. V was clipped by 3 bases and J by 2 bases, with 7 bases between them. CDR1 and CDR2 (germline): MDHEN, SYDVKM. CDR3 amino acids: CASSFIRQETQYF. CDR3 nucleotides: TGTGCCAGCAGTTTTATACGACAAGAGACCCAGTACTTC.

This clonotype was counted between two and nine times. The chain's CDR3 is CASSLLRGLYEQYF. In nucleotides, the CDR3 is TGTGCCAGCAGTTTACTCAGGGGGCTGTACGAGCAGTACTTC. The gene calls are TRBV28 and TRBJ2-7, with TRBD1 matching 8 bases. The trim removed 2 bases at V and 4 bases at J, leaving 4 bases unmatched. The CDR3 covers 14 residues. Germline values: CDR1 MDHEN, CDR2 SYDVKM.

This clonotype was found once. V gene TRBV27 combines with J gene TRBJ2-3, with 11 bases aligning to TRBD2. From germline, CDR1 is MNHEY and CDR2 SMNVEV (reference sequence). The CDR3 has 17 amino acids. Trimming at V came to 3 bases and at J to 2 bases, leaving 7 bases not matched to a gene. CDR3 sequence: CASSLRGLAANTDTQYF. As DNA, the CDR3 is TGTGCCAGCAGTTTGAGGGGACTAGCGGCGAACACAGATACGCAGTATTTT.

This clonotype turned up a few times. The chain uses TRBV12-5 and TRBJ2-7; 8 bases agree with TRBD1. This CDR3 spans 15 amino acids. The junction had 7 bases not matched to a gene; V was cut back by 0 bases and J by 6 bases. Germline CDR1 is LGHNT and CDR2 is FRNRAP. CDR3 sequence: CASGLVRNRGSEQYF. In DNA form, the CDR3 reads TGTGCTAGTGGTTTGGTACGCAACAGGGGGTCCGAGCAGTACTTC.

The chain employs TRBV7-2 and TRBJ1-5; a weak D match, TRBD1 (6 bases). The V end was cut by 1 base, the J end by 1 base, with 11 bases between. There are 16 residues in the CDR3. Germline CDR1 and CDR2: SGHTA and FQGNSA. In DNA form, the CDR3 reads TGTGCCAGCAGCTTAGTGTCGGGGGGCAGCAATCAGCCCCAGCATTTT. It is translated as CASSLVSGGSNQPQHF.

J is TRBJ2-3 and V is TRBV7-9, with TRBD1 identical over 8 bases. Trimming took 4 bases from V and 3 from J; bases not matched to a gene: 9. CDR3 length equals 16 residues. Per the germline V gene, CDR1 is SEHNR and CDR2 is FQNEAQ (reference sequence). CDR3 nucleotide sequence: TGTGCCAGCAGCTCTCTGCTGGACAGGGAAACAGATACGCAGTATTTT. It codes for CASSSLLDRETDTQYF.

V gene TRBV2 combines with J gene TRBJ1-2; 9 bases agree with TRBD1. Germline assignment: CDR1 SNHLY and CDR2 FYNNEI. Germline trimming cut 1 base from V and 6 bases from J; bases unmatched to any gene: 6. The CDR3 sequence is 15 residues long. The CDR3, as DNA: TGTGCCAGCAGTGAAGGGACAGGGGCCATAGATGGCTACACCTTC. This codes for CASSEGTGAIDGYTF.

The chain carries TRBV4-2 and TRBJ1-5; a possible D gene is TRBD1 (6 bases). Per the germline V gene, CDR1 is LGHNA and CDR2 is YNFKEQ. The V and J ends lost 1 base and 5 bases respectively, with 12 bases between them. The CDR3 length is 15 residues. The CDR3 sequence is CASSQAGGDHQPQHF. CDR3 bases: TGTGCCAGCAGCCAAGCGGGGGGCGATCATCAGCCCCAGCATTTT.

This clonotype has only a few counts. J is TRBJ2-7 and V is TRBV6-5, with D uncertain. CDR1 is MNHEY, CDR2 SVGAGI, per germline. The V gene lost 8 bases and the J gene lost 3 bases, with 11 bases spanning the gap. This CDR3 contains 12 residues. The CDR3 loop is CASRGSIYEQYF. Here the CDR3 DNA reads TGTGCCAGCCGCGGCAGCATCTACGAGCAGTACTTC.